The 25 T cell receptor beta chains below were found in one sample sequenced in a study of blood T cells in healthy people across ages. A second PCR, run for 7 to 11 cycles, used a sample-barcoded 5' primer plus a J-beta primer mix. MiXCR was run by TCRdb on the 5' RACE reads, yielding one entry per CDR3 protein. Of 800,000 to 900,000 distinct CDR3 sequences in the sample, 60% to 80% were seen once. The sample taken for sequencing was blood. The receptors come from a man aged 30 to 45 in good health.

The V and J genes are TRBV12-3 or TRBV12-4 and TRBJ2-1; D unclear. V gave up 9 bases and J gave up 8 bases, with 17 bases separating them. The CDR3 consists of 13 residues. This CDR3 reads CASLNGPRDEQFF. The CDR3 DNA is TGTGCCAGTTTGAACGGGCCGAGAGATGAGCAGTTCTTC.

The V and J genes are TRBV4-3 and TRBJ2-1; 9 bases are a match to TRBD1. The CDR3 extends over 15 amino acids. V shed 1 base, J shed 5 bases, and the junction held 3 bases outside the gene matches. Germline V gene lookup returns CDR1 LGHNA and CDR2 YSLEER. This CDR3 reads CASSQGQGGNNEQFF. In DNA, the CDR3 is TGCGCCAGCAGCCAAGGACAGGGGGGCAACAATGAGCAGTTCTTC.

The chain joins TRBV11-1 to TRBJ2-7; D uncertain. This CDR3 region has 15 residues. Germline V gives CDR1 SGHAT, CDR2 FQDESV (reference sequence). V lost 5 bases and J lost 2, with 16 bases in between. The CDR3 region is CASSRPVRDTYEQYF. The CDR3 DNA reads as TGTGCCAGCAGCCGTCCGGTTAGGGATACCTACGAGCAGTACTTC.

This clonotype was recorded once. CDR3 residues: CSVKDGSEPQHF. The DNA of the CDR3 is TGCAGTGTTAAGGACGGTTCGGAGCCCCAGCATTTT. The chain joins TRBV20-1 to TRBJ1-5; no clear D gene. This CDR3 spans 12 amino acids. The V gene lost 7 bases and the J gene lost 8 bases, with 15 bases spanning the gap. Germline CDR1 is DFQATT and CDR2 is SNEGSKA (reference sequence).

The chain is built from TRBV20-1 and TRBJ2-3, with 11 bases fitting TRBD2. The germline CDR1 and CDR2 sequences are DFQATT and SNEGSKA (reference sequence). The length of the CDR3 is 14 residues. With 5 bases clipped from V and 6 bases from J, the junction kept 7 bases outside the gene matches. CDR3 nucleotides: TGCAGTGCTTCTAGCGGGGGGCCCCGGGATACGCAGTATTTT. Amino acids: CSASSGGPRDTQYF.

The chain uses TRBV20-1 and TRBJ2-3, with D uncertain. Germline V CDR1 and CDR2: DFQATT, SNEGSKA (reference sequence). V dropped 3 bases and J dropped 0 bases, with 13 bases sitting between them. This CDR3 is 15 amino acids long. The CDR3 nucleotides are TGCAGTGCTAGCCTCCTTAGATCTAGCACAGATACGCAGTATTTT. Translation: CSASLLRSSTDTQYF.

The chain has TRBV2 and TRBJ2-2, with 8 bases identical to TRBD1. Germline V CDR1 and CDR2: SNHLY, FYNNEI. CDR3 length: 14 amino acids. The J segment lost 3 bases and the V segment lost 7 bases, leaving 4 bases of the junction unmatched. For the CDR3, the DNA is TGTGCCAGCAACCTACAGGGGGACACCGGGGAGCTGTTTTTT. The encoded protein is CASNLQGDTGELFF.

This clonotype was picked up a small number of times. The chain couples TRBV5-1 to TRBJ2-1; 10 bases line up with TRBD2. The CDR3 is 16 amino acids. J lost 2 bases, V lost 2 bases, and 4 bases had no gene match. Looked up from germline, CDR1 is SGHRS and CDR2 is YFSETQ. CDR3 residues: CASSFISGGAYNEQFF. The CDR3 nucleotides read TGCGCCAGCAGCTTTATCAGCGGGGGGGCCTACAATGAGCAGTTCTTC.

CDR3 amino acids: CASSQGSGVDTGELFF. The CDR3 nucleotides read TGTGCCAGCAGCCAAGGGTCAGGGGTTGACACCGGGGAGCTGTTTTTT. The chain joins TRBV4-2 to TRBJ2-2; D is possibly TRBD1 (6 bases). V lost 1 base and J 3 bases, leaving 12 bases between the germline ends. The germline V gene has CDR1 LGHNA and CDR2 YNFKEQ. The CDR3 is 16 amino acids.

V and J are TRBV6-2 or TRBV6-3 and TRBJ2-5; D possibly corresponds to TRBD1 (6 bases). The CDR3 covers 13 residues. V shed 2 bases and J shed 9 bases, with 13 bases lying between them. Germline CDR1 is MNHEY and CDR2 is SVGEGT. In nucleotides, the CDR3 is TGTGCCAGCAGTTACGACAGGCGAGGGGCCCAGTACTTC. Its protein is CASSYDRRGAQYF.

The chain couples TRBV6-1 to TRBJ2-7, with 8 nucleotides matching TRBD1. V shed 1 base, J shed 0 bases, and the junction held 2 bases outside the gene matches. This CDR3 spans 15 amino acids. Looked up from germline, CDR1 is MNHNS and CDR2 is SASEGT. The CDR3 spells CASSEEGQVSYEQYF. The CDR3 DNA reads as TGTGCCAGCAGTGAAGAGGGACAGGTCTCCTACGAGCAGTACTTC.

In this sample, this clonotype turned up a few times. The genes are TRBV6-2 or TRBV6-3 and TRBJ1-6, with a possible D match to TRBD1 (6 bases). V was shortened by 5 bases and J by 10 bases, with 12 bases between the two germline ends. There are 13 residues in the CDR3. CDR1 and CDR2 (germline): MNHEY, SVGEGT. DNA for the CDR3: TGTGCCAGCAGTGCCCACAGGGCCTCACCCCTCCACTTT. Translating it yields CASSAHRASPLHF.

The chain has TRBV20-1 and TRBJ2-3; D is unclear. Deletions cut 3 bases from V and 6 bases from J, with 7 bases between. The germline gives CDR1 DFQATT, CDR2 SNEGSKA (reference sequence). This CDR3 is built from 11 residues. This CDR3 reads CSARVHDTQYF. CDR3 DNA sequence: TGCAGTGCTAGGGTTCACGATACGCAGTATTTT.

This clonotype has just one count. The junction does not match germline at one end; this may be a read error. The CDR3 reads CASSSITRGSGETQYF. The CDR3 nucleotides read TGTGCCAGCAGTTCAATAACCAGGGGCTCGGGAGAGACTCAGTACTTC. The chain couples TRBV28 to TRBJ2-5, with D perhaps matching TRBD1 or TRBD2 (6 bases each). The germline gives CDR1 MDHEN, CDR2 SYDVKM. The length of the CDR3 is 16 residues.

The rearrangement uses TRBV21-1 and TRBJ2-7; the table's D call, TRBD1, was not checked against the DNA. TRBV21-1 is recorded as a pseudogene. This CDR3 is 16 amino acids long. CDR3 nucleotide sequence: TGTGCCAGCAGCGGGCCGAGGGGGACAGGGGCCTACGAGCAGTACTTC. Protein sequence: CASSGPRGTGAYEQYF.

This clonotype has a handful of counts. V and J are TRBV9 and TRBJ2-5; no clear D gene. V gave up 2 bases and J gave up 5 bases, with 10 bases separating them. Germline V lookup: CDR1 SGDLS, CDR2 YYNGEE. The CDR3 is 13 residues long. The CDR3 DNA is TGTGCCAGCAGCGTGGGTAGTTGGGAGACCCAGTACTTC. Residues: CASSVGSWETQYF.

This clonotype appeared a few times. V is TRBV20-1 and J is TRBJ1-5; D uncertain. The CDR3 sequence is 16 residues long. V lost 0 bases and J lost 6, with 18 bases in between. Germline values: CDR1 DFQATT, CDR2 SNEGSKA (reference sequence). CDR3: CSARELPKNWSQPQHF. The CDR3, as DNA: TGCAGTGCTAGAGAGTTACCGAAGAATTGGAGTCAGCCCCAGCATTTT.

The V and J genes are TRBV7-3 and TRBJ2-1; D is perhaps TRBD1 or TRBD2 (7 bases each). Germline V CDR1 and CDR2: SGHTA, FQGTGA. The V end was cut by 1 base, the J end by 3 bases, with 13 bases between. The CDR3 totals 16 residues. CDR3 region: CASSLIGRGLYNEQFF. Here the CDR3 DNA reads TGTGCCAGCAGCTTAATTGGGAGGGGGCTCTACAATGAGCAGTTCTTC. Together with reference TRBV7-3 and TRBJ2-1, the CDR3 gives the full variable domain: GAGVSQTPSNKVTEKGKYVELRCDPISGHTALYWYRQSLGQGPEFLIYFQGTGAADDSGLPNDRFFAVRPEGSVSTLKIQRTERGDSAVYLCASSLIGRGLYNEQFFGPGTRLTVL.

This clonotype was seen more than once but under ten times. V and J are TRBV25-1 and TRBJ1-2; D not certain. Per germline, CDR1 MGHDK and CDR2 SYGVNS. CDR3 size: 12 residues. Trimming cost V 6 bases and J 1 base, with 6 bases left between them. The CDR3 protein is CASRLGNYGYTF. Here the CDR3 DNA reads TGTGCCAGCAGGTTGGGTAACTATGGCTACACCTTC.

The genes are TRBV12-3 or TRBV12-4 and TRBJ2-7; TRBD1 matches 9 bases. The CDR3 contains 15 residues. V dropped 6 bases and J dropped 3; count of bases not matched to a gene: 9. CDR3 coding DNA: TGTGCCAGCAGCATAGGGGGACAGGGTCTCTACGAGCAGTACTTC. It translates to CASSIGGQGLYEQYF.

This clonotype has a handful of counts. V and J are TRBV7-2 and TRBJ2-3; D is unclear. The V gene lost 1 base and the J gene lost 0 bases, with 11 bases spanning the gap. This CDR3 has 16 amino acids. Germline-derived CDR1 and CDR2 are SGHTA and FQGNSA. The CDR3 spells CASSLGASPSTDTQYF. The CDR3 bases are TGTGCCAGCAGCTTAGGCGCCAGCCCTAGCACAGATACGCAGTATTTT. The entire variable domain, with the rest obtained from reference TRBV7-2 and TRBJ2-3, is as follows: GAGVSQSPSNKVTEKGKDVELRCDPISGHTALYWYRQSLGQGLEFLIYFQGNSAPDKSGLPSDRFSAERTGGSVSTLTIQRTQQEDSAVYLCASSLGASPSTDTQYFGPGTRLTVL.

V gene TRBV3-1 combines with J gene TRBJ2-5; TRBD2 agrees at 8 bases. This CDR3 contains 16 residues. The junction had 8 bases not matched to a gene; V was cut back by 4 bases and J by 1 base. Germline V gene data show CDR1 as LGHDT and CDR2 as YNNKEL (reference sequence). CDR3 loop: CASSPLLSGGQETQYF. CDR3 bases: TGTGCCAGCAGCCCACTCCTCAGCGGGGGCCAAGAGACCCAGTACTTC.

A single count supports this clonotype. This sequence joins TRBV15 and TRBJ2-4, with 11 bases fitting TRBD2. The J call may be in error: the DNA end matches TRBJ2-7 better. The CDR3 contains 17 residues. CDR1 and CDR2 from the germline V gene are LNHNV and YYDKDF (reference sequence). In DNA form, the CDR3 reads TGTGCCACCAGCAGAGATCCCCCTAGCGGGGGGTCCTACGAGCAGTACTTC. This codes for CATSRDPPSGGSYEQYF.

The chain uses TRBV2 and TRBJ2-3, with D possibly TRBD2 on 5 matching bases. Between the trimmed V and J ends, which lost 7 bases and 2 bases, there was a span of 13 bases. In germline, CDR1 is SNHLY, CDR2 FYNNEI. The length of the CDR3 is 14 residues. Here the CDR3 reads CASTPGFITDTQYF. For the CDR3, the DNA is TGTGCCAGCACACCGGGGTTCATCACAGATACGCAGTATTTT.

The chain combines TRBV4-2 with TRBJ2-1, with 8 bases matching TRBD2. Germline V CDR1 and CDR2: LGHNA, YNFKEQ. The V segment lost 4 bases and the J segment 13 bases; nucleotides outside the gene matches: 15. The CDR3 length is 15 residues. CDR3 coding DNA: TGTGCCAGCAGCCCCCGTATAGCGGGGTCAGAGACCCAGTTCTTC. Its translation is CASSPRIAGSETQFF.